These 10 T cell receptor beta chains originate from one sample sequenced in a study of lymphopenia after photon versus proton radiotherapy. The protocol was immunoSEQ multiplex PCR, while the TCRdb copy is restricted to in-frame clones and leaves out a portion. The sample lists 39,000 or so clones, roughly nine tenths occurring once. The sample consisted of peripheral blood, taken from a patient treated with photon-based radiotherapy. These receptors came from a man aged 60 to 69 with cholangiocarcinoma.

Here the CDR3 DNA reads TGTGCCAGCAGTCAAGACAGGGGGAAATGGAACACTGAAGCTTTCTTT. Protein sequence: CASSQDRGKWNTEAFF. The rearrangement joins TRBV6-1 to TRBJ1-1, with 9 bases identical to TRBD1. Germline V gives CDR1 MNHNS, CDR2 SASEGT. The CDR3 contains 16 residues. Trimming took 5 bases from V and 1 from J; bases not matched to a gene: 8.

This chain links TRBV6-5 with TRBJ2-3, with D perhaps TRBD1 or TRBD2 (5 bases each). The germline V gene encodes CDR1 MNHEY and CDR2 SVGAGI. CDR3 length: 15 amino acids. V lost 3 bases and J lost 3, with 13 bases in between. The CDR3 DNA follows: TGTGCCAGCAGTTATAACGGGGCGCGAACAGATACGCAGTATTTT. Translated, it gives CASSYNGARTDTQYF.

This clone was seen only a few times. The rearrangement links TRBV27 to TRBJ2-1; tentative D call: TRBD1 (5 bases). CDR3 size: 15 residues. Germline CDR1 and CDR2: MNHEY and SMNVEV (reference sequence). V was shortened by 3 bases and J by 5 bases, with 14 bases between the two germline ends. This CDR3 is CASSLSSGWDNEQFF. The CDR3 DNA reads TGTGCCAGCAGTTTGTCGTCAGGGTGGGACAATGAGCAGTTCTTC.

The V call is TRBV6-5, the J call TRBJ2-1, with D perhaps matching TRBD2 (6 bases). With 0 bases removed from V and 3 bases from J, the gap between germline ends came to 12 bases. This CDR3 has 16 residues. CDR1 and CDR2 from the germline V gene are MNHEY and SVGAGI. The CDR3 DNA reads as TGTGCCAGCAGTTACTCGGCAGGGAGGTTCTACAATGAGCAGTTCTTC. Its translation is CASSYSAGRFYNEQFF.

This chain joins TRBV7-9 and TRBJ1-6, with 7 bases identical to TRBD1. Trimming removed 4 bases from V and 3 bases from J; junction bases left unmatched: 0. Germline V gives CDR1 SEHNR, CDR2 FQNEAQ (reference sequence). The CDR3 contains 14 residues. The CDR3 DNA reads as TGTGCCAGCAGCTGGGACAGCTATAATTCACCCCTCCACTTT. This gives the protein CASSWDSYNSPLHF. Full variable domain (rest looked up from reference TRBV7-9 and TRBJ1-6): DTGVSQNPRHKITKRGQNVTFRCDPISEHNRLYWYRQTLGQGPEFLTYFQNEAQLEKSRLLSDRFSAERPKGSFSTLEIQRTEQGDSAMYLCASSWDSYNSPLHFGNGTRLTVT.

This clone showed up just once. This sequence joins TRBV7-6 and TRBJ2-7; 7 bases fit TRBD2. J gave up 6 bases and V 5 bases, and 13 bases lay outside the gene matches. Germline loops: CDR1 SGHVS, CDR2 FNYEAQ. The CDR3 consists of 15 residues. CDR3 residues: CASSRFGGSSREQYF. The CDR3 region has the DNA TGTGCCAGCAGCCGTTTTGGCGGGAGCTCTCGCGAGCAGTACTTC.

J is TRBJ2-7 and V is TRBV25-1; TRBD1 agrees at 7 bases. J lost 1 base, V lost 6 bases, and 6 bases had no gene match. The CDR3 sequence is 14 residues long. Germline lookup yields CDR1 MGHDK and CDR2 SYGVNS. The CDR3 is CASSVSGQSYEQYF. The CDR3 DNA is TGTGCCAGCAGCGTATCGGGACAGTCCTACGAGCAGTACTTC.

The chain links TRBV18 to TRBJ2-7; TRBD1 matches at 11 bases. This CDR3 region has 16 residues. CDR1 and CDR2 from the germline V gene are KGHSH and LQKENI. The ends lost 2 bases at V and 0 bases at J; junction bases unmatched: 3. The DNA for the CDR3 is TGTGCCAGCTCACCAGGGACAGGGGGAAGCTCCTACGAGCAGTACTTC. Amino acid sequence: CASSPGTGGSSYEQYF.

The V gene is TRBV18, the J gene TRBJ1-4; TRBD1 agrees at 8 bases. The CDR3 totals 13 residues. Germline CDR1 and CDR2: KGHSH and LQKENI. V trimming: 6 bases; J trimming: 8 bases; junction bases outside the gene matches: 5. CDR3 amino acids: CASSLDRDEKLFF. In DNA, the CDR3 is TGTGCCAGCTCCCTGGACAGGGACGAAAAACTGTTTTTT.

The rearrangement joins TRBV27 to TRBJ2-7, with D maybe TRBD1 (6 bases). V lost 0 bases, J lost 2 bases, and 11 bases lay in between. Germline V gives CDR1 MNHEY, CDR2 SMNVEV (reference sequence). The CDR3 totals 15 residues. CDR3 amino acids: CASSLSGGVTYEQYF. The CDR3 DNA follows: TGTGCCAGCAGTTTATCAGGGGGTGTAACCTACGAGCAGTACTTC.